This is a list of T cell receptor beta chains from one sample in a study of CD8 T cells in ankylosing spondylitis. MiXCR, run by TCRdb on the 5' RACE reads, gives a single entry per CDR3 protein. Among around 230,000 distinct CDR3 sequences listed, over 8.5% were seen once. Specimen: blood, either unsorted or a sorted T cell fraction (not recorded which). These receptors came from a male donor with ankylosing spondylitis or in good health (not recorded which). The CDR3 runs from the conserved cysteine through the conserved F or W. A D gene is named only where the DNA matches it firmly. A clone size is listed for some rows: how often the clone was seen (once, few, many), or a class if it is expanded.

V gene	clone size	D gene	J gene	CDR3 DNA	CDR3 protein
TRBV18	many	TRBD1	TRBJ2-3	TGTGCCAGCTCACCAAGGCGACAGGGTACGCAGTATTTT	CASSPRRQGTQYF
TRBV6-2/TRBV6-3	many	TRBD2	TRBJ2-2	TGTGCCAGCAGTTACGGGAGGGAGAGGACCGGGGAGCTGTTTTTT	CASSYGRERTGELFF
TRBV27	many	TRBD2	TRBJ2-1	TGTGCCAGCAGTTTATCGCTAGCGGGAGCGAGGAATGAGCAGTTCTTC	CASSLSLAGARNEQFF
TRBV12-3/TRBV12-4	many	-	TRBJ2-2	TGTGCCAGCAGTTTAGCTGGCGGGGAGCTGTTTTTT	CASSLAGGELFF
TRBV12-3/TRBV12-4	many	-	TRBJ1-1	TGTGCCAGCAGCCACCGGGACCCCTGGAGAACTGAAGCTTTCTTT	CASSHRDPWRTEAFF
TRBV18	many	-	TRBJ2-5	TGTGCCAGCTCACCCCGACATCTAGAGGGAGAGACCCAGTACTTC	CASSPRHLEGETQYF
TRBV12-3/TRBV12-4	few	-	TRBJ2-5	TGTGCCAGCGGACGAGGGAGCGAGACCCAGTACTTC	CASGRGSETQYF
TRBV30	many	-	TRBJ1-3	TGTGCCTGGAGTATTGGAAACACCATATATTTT	CAWSIGNTIYF
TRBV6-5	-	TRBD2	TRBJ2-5	TGTGCCAGCAGTTACACGGGAGGGCCCCAAGAGACCCAGTACTTC	CASSYTGGPQETQYF
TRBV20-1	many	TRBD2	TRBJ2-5	TGCAGTGCTAGGCGACTAGCTGCGTACCAAGAGACCCAGTACTTC	CSARRLAAYQETQYF
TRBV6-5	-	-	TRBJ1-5	TGTGCCAGCAGTTACTCGATTGAGGTGCTCAATCAGCCCCAGCATTTT	CASSYSIEVLNQPQHF
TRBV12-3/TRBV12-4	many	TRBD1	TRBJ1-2	TGTGCCAGCAGTTTGGACGAGACAGGGGACTATGGCTACACCTTC	CASSLDETGDYGYTF
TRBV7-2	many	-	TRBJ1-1	TGTGCCAGCAGCCCCTGCACTACAGGGAGGTGTGAAGCTTTCTTT	CASSPCTTGRCEAFF
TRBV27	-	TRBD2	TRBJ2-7	TGTGCCAGCGGGCTAGCGGGTAGCTCCTACGAGCAGTACTTC	CASGLAGSSYEQYF
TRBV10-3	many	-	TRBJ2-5	TGTGCCATCAGTGAGTCGGCCGGTCCCCTAGAGACCCAGTACTTC	CAISESAGPLETQYF
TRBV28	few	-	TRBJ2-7	TGTGCCAGCAGTCACTACACGGACGAGCAGTACTTC	CASSHYTDEQYF
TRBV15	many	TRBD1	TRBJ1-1	TGTGCCACCAGCATTCGCGGGACAGGGGTTGGGGACACTGAAGCTTTCTTT	CATSIRGTGVGDTEAFF
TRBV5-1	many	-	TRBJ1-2	TGCGCCAGCAGCTTGGGATCCAGCTATTCTGGCTACACCTTC	CASSLGSSYSGYTF
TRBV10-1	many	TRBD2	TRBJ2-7	TGCGCCAGCGGGCTAGCGGGGGCCTACGAGCAGTACTTC	CASGLAGAYEQYF
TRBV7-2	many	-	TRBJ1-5	TGTGCCAGCAGCTTAGGCGGGCAGCTTGGAGATCAGCCCCAGCATTTT	CASSLGGQLGDQPQHF
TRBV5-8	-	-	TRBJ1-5	TGTGCCAGCACCCTGATTGGGAACGGAGAGCCCCAGCATTTT	CASTLIGNGEPQHF
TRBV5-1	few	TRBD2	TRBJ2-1	TGCGCCAGCAGCTTGGCGCGGGAGGACAATGAGCAGTTCTTC	CASSLAREDNEQFF
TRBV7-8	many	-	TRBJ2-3	TGTGCCAGCAGCTATGACAGCCACACAGATACGCAGTATTTT	CASSYDSHTDTQYF
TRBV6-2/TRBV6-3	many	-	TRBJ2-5	TGTGCCAGCAGTTACACGGAGACCCAGTACTTC	CASSYTETQYF
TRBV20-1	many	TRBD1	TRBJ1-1	TGCAGTGCTAGAAATACCGGGACAGTGGGTTCTGAAGCTTTCTTT	CSARNTGTVGSEAFF
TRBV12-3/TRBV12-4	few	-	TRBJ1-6	TGTGCCAGCACCGTACGGGACAAAGAATCACCCCTCCACTTT	CASTVRDKESPLHF
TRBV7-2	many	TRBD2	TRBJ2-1	TGTGCCAGCGCCTCATCCGGGAGGGAATACAATGAGCAGTTCTTC	CASASSGREYNEQFF
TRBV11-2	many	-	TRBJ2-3	TGTGCCAGCAGCACGACAGTCACAGATACGCAGTATTTT	CASSTTVTDTQYF
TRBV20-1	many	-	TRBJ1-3	TGCAGTGCTAGGGATAGTGGAAACACCATATATTTT	CSARDSGNTIYF
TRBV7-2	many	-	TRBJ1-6	TGTGCCAGCAGCTTACAGGGTATTGGCTCACCCCTCCACTTT	CASSLQGIGSPLHF
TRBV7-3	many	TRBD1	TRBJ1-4	TGTGCCAGCAGCCGGGGACAGGAGAATGAAAAACTGTTTTTT	CASSRGQENEKLFF
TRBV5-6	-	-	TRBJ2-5	TGTGCCAGCAGCCGCGGGACGGATCAAGAGACCCAGTACTTC	CASSRGTDQETQYF
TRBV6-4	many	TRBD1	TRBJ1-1	TGTGCCAGCAGTGACCAGGGGGCTGCTGAAGCTTTCTTT	CASSDQGAAEAFF
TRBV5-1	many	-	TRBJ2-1	TGCGCCAGCAGCTTGGTTATGGGGGCGAACTACAATGAGCAGTTCTTC	CASSLVMGANYNEQFF
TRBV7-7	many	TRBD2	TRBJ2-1	TGTGCTAGCAGCTCTCTAGCGGGAGCAGGAGGGAATGAGCAGTTCTTC	CASSSLAGAGGNEQFF
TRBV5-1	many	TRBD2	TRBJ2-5	TGCGCCAGCAGCTTGGGACTAGCGGGGACTAACCAAGAGACCCAGTACTTC	CASSLGLAGTNQETQYF
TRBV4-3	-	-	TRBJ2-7	TGCGCCAGCAGCCAGGTTGGGGGCGACGAGCAGTACTTC	CASSQVGGDEQYF
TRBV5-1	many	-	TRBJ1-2	TGCGCCAGCAGCTCCGGGGCAGGGGTAGAAGGCTACACCTTC	CASSSGAGVEGYTF
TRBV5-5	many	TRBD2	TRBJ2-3	TGTGCCAGCAGCTTGGAGGGACTAGCACCATCAGATACGCAGTATTTT	CASSLEGLAPSDTQYF
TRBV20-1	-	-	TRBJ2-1	TGCTGTGCTATCAAAGGCGGGCGGAGTAGCTCCTACAATGAGCAGTTCTTC	CCAIKGGRSSSYNEQFF
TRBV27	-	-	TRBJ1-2	TGTGCCAGCAGTCGGGAAACCGGGAGTCGGCTACATGGCTACACCTTC	CASSRETGSRLHGYTF
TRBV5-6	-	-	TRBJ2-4	TGTGCCAGCAGCTTGGGCGTCACTAGCATAGCCAAAAACATTCAGTACTTC	CASSLGVTSIAKNIQYF
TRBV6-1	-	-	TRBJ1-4	TGTGCCAGCAGTGACCGGGACGGAACTAATGAAAAACTGTTTTTT	CASSDRDGTNEKLFF
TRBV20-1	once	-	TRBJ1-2	TGCAGTGCTAGAGATAGAAGGACAGCCTATGGCTACACCTTC	CSARDRRTAYGYTF
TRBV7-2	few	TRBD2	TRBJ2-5	TGTGCCAGCAACAACGGGGCTAGCGGGAGGGCCTGGGAGACCCAGTACTTC	CASNNGASGRAWETQYF
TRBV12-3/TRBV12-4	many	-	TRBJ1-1	TGTGCCAGCAGTTTTGAGGGGACGAACACTGAAGCTTTCTTT	CASSFEGTNTEAFF
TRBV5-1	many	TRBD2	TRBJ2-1	TGCGCCAGCAGCCCGGGAGGGCCCCCCGGTAATGAGCAGTTCTTC	CASSPGGPPGNEQFF
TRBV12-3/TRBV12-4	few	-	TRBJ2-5	TGTGCCAGCAGACGGACAGCAGAAGAGACCCAGTACTTC	CASRRTAEETQYF
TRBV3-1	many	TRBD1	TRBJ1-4	TGTGCCAGCAGCCAAGATATAGACAGGGGGCGAGGAAAACTGTTTTTT	CASSQDIDRGRGKLFF
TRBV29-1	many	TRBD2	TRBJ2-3	TGCAGCGTTACGGGAGGGGAGGCAGATACGCAGTATTTT	CSVTGGEADTQYF
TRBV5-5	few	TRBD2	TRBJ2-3	TGTGCCAGCAGCTTGGTACTAGCGGGGTCCACAGATACGCAGTATTTT	CASSLVLAGSTDTQYF
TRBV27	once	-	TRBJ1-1	TGTGCCAGCAGTCTAATCAAGGACAGACCAGAAGCTTTCTTT	CASSLIKDRPEAFF
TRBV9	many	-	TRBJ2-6	TGTGCCAGCAGCGTAGCTAATACGGCCAACGTCCTGACTTTC	CASSVANTANVLTF